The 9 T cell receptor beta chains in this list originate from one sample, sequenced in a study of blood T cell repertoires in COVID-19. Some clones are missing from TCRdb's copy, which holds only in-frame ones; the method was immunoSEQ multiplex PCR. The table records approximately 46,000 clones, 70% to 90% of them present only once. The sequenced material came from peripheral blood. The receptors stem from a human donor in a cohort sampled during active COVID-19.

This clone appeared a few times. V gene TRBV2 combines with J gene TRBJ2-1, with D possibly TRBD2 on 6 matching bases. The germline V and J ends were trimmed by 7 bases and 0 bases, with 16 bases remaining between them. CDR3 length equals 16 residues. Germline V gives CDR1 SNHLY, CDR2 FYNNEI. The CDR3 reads CASIKDGGSSYNEQFF. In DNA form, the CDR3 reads TGTGCCAGCATCAAGGATGGGGGGAGCTCCTACAATGAGCAGTTCTTC. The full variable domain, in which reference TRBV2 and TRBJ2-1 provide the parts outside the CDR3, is EPEVTQTPSHQVTQMGQEVILRCVPISNHLYFYWYRQILGQKVEFLVSFYNNEISEKSEIFDDQFSVERPDGSNFTLKIRSTKLEDSAMYFCASIKDGGSSYNEQFFGPGTRLTVL.

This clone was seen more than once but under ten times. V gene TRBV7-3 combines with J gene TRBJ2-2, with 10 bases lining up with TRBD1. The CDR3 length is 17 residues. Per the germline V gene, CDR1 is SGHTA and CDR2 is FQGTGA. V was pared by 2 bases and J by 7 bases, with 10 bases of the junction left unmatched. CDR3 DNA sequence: TGTGCCAGCAGCTTAGGACCGGGACAGGGGTACGACGGGGAGCTGTTTTTT. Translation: CASSLGPGQGYDGELFF.

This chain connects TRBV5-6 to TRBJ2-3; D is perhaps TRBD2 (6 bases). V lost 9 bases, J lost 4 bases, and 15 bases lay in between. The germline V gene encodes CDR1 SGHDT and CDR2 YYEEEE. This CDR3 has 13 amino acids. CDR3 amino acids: CATSTRWADTQYF. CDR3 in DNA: TGTGCCACCTCGACTAGGTGGGCAGATACGCAGTATTTT.

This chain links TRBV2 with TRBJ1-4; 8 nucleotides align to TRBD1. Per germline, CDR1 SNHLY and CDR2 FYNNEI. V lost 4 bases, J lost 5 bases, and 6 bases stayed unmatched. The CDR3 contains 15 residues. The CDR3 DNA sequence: TGTGCCAGCAGTGTTCCACAGGGGGGCAATGAAAAACTGTTTTTT. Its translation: CASSVPQGGNEKLFF.

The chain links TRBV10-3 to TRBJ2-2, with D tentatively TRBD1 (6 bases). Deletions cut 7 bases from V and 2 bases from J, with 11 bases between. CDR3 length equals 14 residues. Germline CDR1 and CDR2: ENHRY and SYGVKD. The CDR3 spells CAIKKDSNTGELFF. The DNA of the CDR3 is TGTGCCATCAAAAAGGACAGTAACACCGGGGAGCTGTTTTTT.

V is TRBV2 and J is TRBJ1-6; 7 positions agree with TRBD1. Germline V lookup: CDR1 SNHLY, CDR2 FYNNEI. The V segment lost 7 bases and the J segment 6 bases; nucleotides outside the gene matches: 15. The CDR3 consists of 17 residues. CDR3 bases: TGTGCCAGCAAGACAGGGAGTTTGGTAGTGGGTAATTCACCCCTCCACTTT. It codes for CASKTGSLVVGNSPLHF.

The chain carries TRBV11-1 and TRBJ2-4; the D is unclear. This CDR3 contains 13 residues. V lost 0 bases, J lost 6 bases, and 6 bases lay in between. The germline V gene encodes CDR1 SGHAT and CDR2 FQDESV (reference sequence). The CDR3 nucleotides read TGTGCCAGCAGCTTAGCCGCGAGAAACATTCAGTACTTC. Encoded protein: CASSLAARNIQYF.

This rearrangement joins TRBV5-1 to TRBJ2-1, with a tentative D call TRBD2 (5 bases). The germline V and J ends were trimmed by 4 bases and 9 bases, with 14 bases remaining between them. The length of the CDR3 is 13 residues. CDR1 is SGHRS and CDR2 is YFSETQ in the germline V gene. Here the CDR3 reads CASSGSGIGEQFF. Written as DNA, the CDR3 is TGCGCCAGCAGCGGAAGCGGAATTGGTGAGCAGTTCTTC. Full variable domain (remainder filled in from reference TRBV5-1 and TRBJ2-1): KAGVTQTPRYLIKTRGQQVTLSCSPISGHRSVSWYQQTPGQGLQFLFEYFSETQRNKGNFPGRFSGRQFSNSRSEMNVSTLELGDSALYLCASSGSGIGEQFFGPGTRLTVL.

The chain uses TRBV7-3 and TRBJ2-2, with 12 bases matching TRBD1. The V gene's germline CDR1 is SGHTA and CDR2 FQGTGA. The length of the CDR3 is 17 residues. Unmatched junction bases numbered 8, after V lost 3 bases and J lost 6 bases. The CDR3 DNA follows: TGTGCCAGCAGCTTCGGGCTGGGACAGGGGGCCTCCGGGGAGCTGTTTTTT. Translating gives CASSFGLGQGASGELFF.